This TCR beta chain was found in a study of blood T cell repertoires in COVID-19. Clones were sequenced by immunoSEQ multiplex PCR, and TCRdb holds only the in-frame ones, with some missing. The table lists 120,000 to 150,000 clones, 85% to 90% of them singletons. This CDR3 is 16 amino acids long. V lost 6 bases to trimming and J lost 1 base, with 18 bases between them. Per germline, CDR1 MNHNY and CDR2 SVGAGI (reference sequence). What was sequenced was peripheral blood. The chain is built from TRBV6-6 and TRBJ1-2; no reliable D call. This TCR was sampled from a human donor in a cohort sampled during active COVID-19. CDR3 nucleotide sequence: TGTGCCAGCAGCGCCGAGTGGGCAAAATATAACTATGGCTACACCTTC. Residues: CASSAEWAKYNYGYTF.